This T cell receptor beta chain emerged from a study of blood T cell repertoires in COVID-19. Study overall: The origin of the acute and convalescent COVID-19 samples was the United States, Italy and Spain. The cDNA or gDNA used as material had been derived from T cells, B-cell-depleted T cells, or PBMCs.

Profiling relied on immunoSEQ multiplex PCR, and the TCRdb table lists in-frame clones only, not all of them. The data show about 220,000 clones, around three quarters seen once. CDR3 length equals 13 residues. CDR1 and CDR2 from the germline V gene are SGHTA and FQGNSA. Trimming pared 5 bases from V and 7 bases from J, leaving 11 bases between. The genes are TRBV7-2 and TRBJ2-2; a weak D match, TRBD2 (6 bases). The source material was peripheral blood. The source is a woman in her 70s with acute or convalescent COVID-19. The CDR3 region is CASSPREDGELFF. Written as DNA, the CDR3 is TGTGCCAGCAGCCCCAGGGAGGACGGGGAGCTGTTTTTT. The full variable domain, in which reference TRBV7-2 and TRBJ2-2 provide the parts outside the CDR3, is GAGVSQSPSNKVTEKGKDVELRCDPISGHTALYWYRQSLGQGLEFLIYFQGNSAPDKSGLPSDRFSAERTGGSVSTLTIQRTQQEDSAVYLCASSPREDGELFFGEGSRLTVL.